This T cell receptor (beta chain) was sequenced for a study of OX40 agonist ivuxolimab in advanced cancers. Points from the study as a whole: Both CD4+ and CD8+ T cell populations in blood had undergone clonal expansion by week 6 at 0.1 to 3.0 mg/kg.

Comments on this clone: Its specificity is unknown.

Data came from immunoSEQ multiplex PCR; TCRdb stores just in-frame clones and leaves some out. This sample carries tens of thousands of clones, approximately 86% of them seen once, and the ten largest clones take less than 2%. This CDR3 has 15 amino acids. Between the trimmed V and J ends, which lost 2 bases and 2 bases, there was a span of 8 bases. Germline V CDR1 and CDR2: SGHRS, YFSETQ. The receptor comes from an adult with an advanced solid tumor such as melanoma, head and neck, liver or kidney cancer. The rearrangement uses TRBV5-1 and TRBJ2-6, with D possibly TRBD1 on 6 matching bases. Source: CD4+ or CD8+ T cells sorted from blood, taken in a trial of the OX40 agonist ivuxolimab. The CDR3 loop reads CASSFTGTGANVLTF. Written as DNA, the CDR3 is TGCGCCAGCAGCTTTACAGGGACTGGGGCCAACGTCCTGACTTTC.